Sequencing of this TCR beta chain was carried out in a study of cytomegalovirus exposure and HLA in healthy donors. PCR used 60 Vbeta primers and 13 Jbeta primers. The protocol was immunoSEQ multiplex PCR, while the TCRdb copy is restricted to in-frame clones and leaves out a portion. The profile shows about 120,000 clones, over 15% of them singletons. Findings and limits, study-wide: Among the most significant clusters, several appeared linked to common viral pathogens in a later analysis. The authors later found TCR association rates varying by HLA locus, with DRB1 most and HLA-C fewest.

CDR1 MNHEY and CDR2 SVGAGI come from the germline V gene. The trim removed 10 bases at V and 6 bases at J, leaving 8 bases unmatched. CDR3 length equals 12 residues. A remark on this clone: What it binds is not known.

The chain has TRBV6-5 and TRBJ1-2, with TRBD1 matching over 7 bases. Sequenced sample: PBMCs. This receptor was taken from a woman between 18 and 30 years old in good health and CMV-seronegative. The CDR3 reads CATFGQVDGYTF. The DNA of the CDR3 is TGTGCCACCTTCGGACAGGTAGATGGCTACACCTTC.